What follows are 6 T cell receptor beta chains derived from one specimen sequenced in a study of cytomegalovirus exposure and HLA in healthy donors. Generated by immunoSEQ multiplex PCR, the TCRdb table keeps only in-frame clones and is missing some. The sample has more than 150,000 clones; approximately 84% are singletons. The sample was PBMCs. These receptors were collected from a man in his late teens or twenties in good health and CMV-seropositive.

The rearrangement uses TRBV7-8 and TRBJ1-4, with D tentatively TRBD1 (6 bases). Trimming cost V 4 bases and J 10 bases, with 13 bases left between them. Germline loops: CDR1 SGHVS, CDR2 FQNEAQ. CDR3 size: 13 residues. The CDR3 coding sequence is TGTGCCAGCAGCTCGACAGGCGGGGGAAAACTGTTTTTT. This codes for CASSSTGGGKLFF.

As for this clone: This same CDR3 is encoded by further DNA sequences in the sample. CDR3 DNA sequence: TGTGCCTGGAGTGTGAGCAGCAATCAGCCCCAGCATTTT. Translated, it gives CAWSVSSNQPQHF. The chain uses TRBV30 and TRBJ1-5; D is unclear. Deletions cut 0 bases from V and 1 base from J, with 4 bases between. The CDR3 is made up of 13 amino acids. The germline CDR1 and CDR2 sequences are GTSNPN and SVGIG (reference sequence).

V is TRBV16 and J is TRBJ2-1, with TRBD1 identical over 8 bases. The junction had 13 bases not matched to a gene; V was cut back by 3 bases and J by 9 bases. Germline CDR1 and CDR2: KGHSY and FQNENV. This CDR3 spans 16 amino acids. The CDR3 DNA reads TGTGCCAGCAGCCACTCCCGGGACAGGAGAGGCGTTGAGCAGTTCTTC. Translation: CASSHSRDRRGVEQFF.

The chain carries TRBV4-3 and TRBJ1-2; TRBD1 might be the D (5 bases). CDR1 LGHNA and CDR2 YSLEER come from the germline V gene. The CDR3 runs to 15 residues. V gave up 3 bases and J gave up 1 base, with 12 bases separating them. The CDR3 region is CASSQQGLLNYGYTF. The CDR3 DNA follows: TGCGCCAGCAGCCAGCAGGGTCTCCTTAACTATGGCTACACCTTC.

The rearrangement links TRBV9 to TRBJ2-7, with 8 bases lining up with TRBD1. With V trimmed by 2 bases and J by 2 bases, 6 bases remained unmatched. Germline loops: CDR1 SGDLS, CDR2 YYNGEE. The CDR3 length is 15 residues. The CDR3 loop reads CASSVGTGPAYEQYF. The CDR3 nucleotides read TGTGCCAGCAGCGTGGGGACAGGCCCGGCCTACGAGCAGTACTTC.

The V gene is TRBV30, the J gene TRBJ1-5; tentative D call: TRBD1 (5 bases). The CDR3 covers 14 residues. CDR1 is GTSNPN, CDR2 SVGIG, per germline (reference sequence). V was trimmed by 1 base and J by 3 bases, leaving 10 bases between them. CDR3: CAWSDGAANQPQHF. CDR3 sequence (DNA): TGTGCCTGGAGTGATGGGGCCGCCAATCAGCCCCAGCATTTT.